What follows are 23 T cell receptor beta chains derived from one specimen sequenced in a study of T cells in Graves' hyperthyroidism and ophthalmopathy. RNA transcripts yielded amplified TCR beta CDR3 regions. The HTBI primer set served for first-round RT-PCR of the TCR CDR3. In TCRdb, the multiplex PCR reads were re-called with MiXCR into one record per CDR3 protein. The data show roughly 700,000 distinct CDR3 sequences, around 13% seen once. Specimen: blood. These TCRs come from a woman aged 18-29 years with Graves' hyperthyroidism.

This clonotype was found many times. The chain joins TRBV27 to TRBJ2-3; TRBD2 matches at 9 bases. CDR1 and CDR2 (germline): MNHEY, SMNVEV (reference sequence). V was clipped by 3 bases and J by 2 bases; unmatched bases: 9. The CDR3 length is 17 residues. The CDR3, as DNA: TGTGCCAGCAGTTTCATCCGACTAGCGGACTCCACAGATACGCAGTATTTT. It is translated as CASSFIRLADSTDTQYF.

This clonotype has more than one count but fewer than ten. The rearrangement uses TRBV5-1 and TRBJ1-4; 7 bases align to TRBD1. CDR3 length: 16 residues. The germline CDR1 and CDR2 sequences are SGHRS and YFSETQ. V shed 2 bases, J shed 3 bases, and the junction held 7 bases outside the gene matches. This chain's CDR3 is CASSLLTGRPNEKLFF. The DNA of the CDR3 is TGCGCCAGCAGCTTATTGACAGGGAGGCCTAATGAAAAACTGTTTTTT.

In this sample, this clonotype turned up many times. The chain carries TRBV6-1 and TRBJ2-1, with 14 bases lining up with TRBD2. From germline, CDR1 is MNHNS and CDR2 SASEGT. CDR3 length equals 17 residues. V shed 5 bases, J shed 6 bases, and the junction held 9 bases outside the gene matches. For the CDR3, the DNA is TGTGCCAGCAGTTCGGGACTAGCGGGAGACCCTCTCAATGAGCAGTTCTTC. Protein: CASSSGLAGDPLNEQFF.

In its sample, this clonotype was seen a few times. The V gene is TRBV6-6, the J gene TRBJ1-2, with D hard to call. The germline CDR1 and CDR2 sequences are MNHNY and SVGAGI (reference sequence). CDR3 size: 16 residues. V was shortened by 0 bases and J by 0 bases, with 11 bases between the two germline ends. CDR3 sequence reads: CASSYSPDLTNYGYTF. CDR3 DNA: TGTGCCAGCAGTTACTCCCCGGACCTTACTAACTATGGCTACACCTTC.

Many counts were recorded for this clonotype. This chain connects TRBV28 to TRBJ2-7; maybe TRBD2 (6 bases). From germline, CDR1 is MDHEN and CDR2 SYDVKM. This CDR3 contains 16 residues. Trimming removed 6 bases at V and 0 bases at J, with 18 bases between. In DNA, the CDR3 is TGTGCCAGCAGCCTCCCGGCGGGACGCAGCTCCTACGAGCAGTACTTC. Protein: CASSLPAGRSSYEQYF.

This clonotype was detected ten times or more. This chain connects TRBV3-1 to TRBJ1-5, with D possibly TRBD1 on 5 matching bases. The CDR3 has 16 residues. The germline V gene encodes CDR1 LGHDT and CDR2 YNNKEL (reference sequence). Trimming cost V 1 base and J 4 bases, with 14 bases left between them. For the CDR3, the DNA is TGTGCCAGCAGCCAAGGGGACCGCCGTCGAAATCAGCCCCAGCATTTT. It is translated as CASSQGDRRRNQPQHF.

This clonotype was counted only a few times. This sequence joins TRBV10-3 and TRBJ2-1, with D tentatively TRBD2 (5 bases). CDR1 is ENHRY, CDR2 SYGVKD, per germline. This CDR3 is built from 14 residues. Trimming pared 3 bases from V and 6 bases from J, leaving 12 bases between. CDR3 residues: CAISDETISNEQFF. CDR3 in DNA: TGTGCCATCAGTGACGAGACTATCAGCAATGAGCAGTTCTTC.

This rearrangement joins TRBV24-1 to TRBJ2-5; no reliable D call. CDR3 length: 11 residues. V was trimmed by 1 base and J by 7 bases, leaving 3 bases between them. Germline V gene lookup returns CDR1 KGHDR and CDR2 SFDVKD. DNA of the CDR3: TGTGCCACCAGTGATTTTAGGACCCAGTACTTC. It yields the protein CATSDFRTQYF.

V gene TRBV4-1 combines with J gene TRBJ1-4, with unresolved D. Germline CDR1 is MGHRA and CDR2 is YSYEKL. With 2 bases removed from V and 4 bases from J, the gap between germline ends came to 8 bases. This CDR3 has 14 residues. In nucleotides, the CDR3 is TGCGCCAGCAGCCAAACGGTCTATAATGAAAAACTGTTTTTT. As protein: CASSQTVYNEKLFF.

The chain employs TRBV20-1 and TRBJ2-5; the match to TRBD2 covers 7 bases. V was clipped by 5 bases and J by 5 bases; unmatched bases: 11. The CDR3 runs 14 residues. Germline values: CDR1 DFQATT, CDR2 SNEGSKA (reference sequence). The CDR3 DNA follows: TGCAGTGCTGATCAGCGGGATGTAGAGGAGACCCAGTACTTC. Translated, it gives CSADQRDVEETQYF.

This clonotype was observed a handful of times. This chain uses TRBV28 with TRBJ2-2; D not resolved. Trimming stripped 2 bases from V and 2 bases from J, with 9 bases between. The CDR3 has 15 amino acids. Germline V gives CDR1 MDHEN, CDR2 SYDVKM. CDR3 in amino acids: CASSLMGFNTGELFF. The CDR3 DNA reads TGTGCCAGCAGTTTAATGGGATTTAACACCGGGGAGCTGTTTTTT.

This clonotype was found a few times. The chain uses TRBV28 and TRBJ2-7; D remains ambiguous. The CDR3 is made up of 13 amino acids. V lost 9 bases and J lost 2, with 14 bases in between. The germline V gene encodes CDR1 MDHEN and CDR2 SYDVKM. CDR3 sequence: CASLSERPYEQYF. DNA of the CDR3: TGTGCCAGTTTAAGCGAGAGACCCTACGAGCAGTACTTC.

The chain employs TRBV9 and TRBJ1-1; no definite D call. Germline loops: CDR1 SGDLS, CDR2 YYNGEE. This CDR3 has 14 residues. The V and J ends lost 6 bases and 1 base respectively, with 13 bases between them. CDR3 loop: CASTRINRNTEAFF. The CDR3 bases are TGTGCCAGCACGCGGATCAACAGGAACACTGAAGCTTTCTTT.

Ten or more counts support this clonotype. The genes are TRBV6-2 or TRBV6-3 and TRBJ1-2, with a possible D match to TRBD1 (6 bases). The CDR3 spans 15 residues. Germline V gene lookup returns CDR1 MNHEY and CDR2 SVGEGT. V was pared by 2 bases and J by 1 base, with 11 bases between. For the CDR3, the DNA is TGTGCCAGCAGTTACGGACAGACGATTAACTATGGCTACACCTTC. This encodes CASSYGQTINYGYTF.

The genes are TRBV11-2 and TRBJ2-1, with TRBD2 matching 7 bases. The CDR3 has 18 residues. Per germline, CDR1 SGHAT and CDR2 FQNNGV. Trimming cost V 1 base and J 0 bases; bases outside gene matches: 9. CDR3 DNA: TGTGCCAGCAGCTTAGCCCCTAGCGGCCTTAGCTCCTACAATGAGCAGTTCTTC. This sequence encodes CASSLAPSGLSSYNEQFF.

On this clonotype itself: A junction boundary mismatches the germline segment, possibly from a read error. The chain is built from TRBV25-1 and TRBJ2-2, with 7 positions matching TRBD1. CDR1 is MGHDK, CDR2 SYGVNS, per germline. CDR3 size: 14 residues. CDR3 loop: CVSSGTGDTGELFF. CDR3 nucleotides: TGTGTCAGCAGTGGTACAGGGGACACCGGGGAGCTGTTTTTT.

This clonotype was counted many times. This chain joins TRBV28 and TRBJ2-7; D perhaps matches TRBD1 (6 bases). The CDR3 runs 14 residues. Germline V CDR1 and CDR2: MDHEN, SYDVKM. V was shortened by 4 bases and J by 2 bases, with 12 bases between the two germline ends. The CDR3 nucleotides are TGTGCCAGCAGTTCAGGGGTCCCCCCCTACGAGCAGTACTTC. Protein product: CASSSGVPPYEQYF. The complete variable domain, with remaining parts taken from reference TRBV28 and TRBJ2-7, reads DVKVTQSSRYLVKRTGEKVFLECVQDMDHENMFWYRQDPGLGLRLIYFSYDVKMKEKGDIPEGYSVSREKKERFSLILESASTNQTSMYLCASSSGVPPYEQYFGPGTRLTVT.

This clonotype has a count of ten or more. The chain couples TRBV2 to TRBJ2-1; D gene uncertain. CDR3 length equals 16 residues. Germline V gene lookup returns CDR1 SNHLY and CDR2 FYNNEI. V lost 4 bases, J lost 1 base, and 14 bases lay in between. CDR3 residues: CASSGRARFSYNEQFF. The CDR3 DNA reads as TGTGCCAGCAGTGGGCGTGCAAGATTTTCCTACAATGAGCAGTTCTTC.

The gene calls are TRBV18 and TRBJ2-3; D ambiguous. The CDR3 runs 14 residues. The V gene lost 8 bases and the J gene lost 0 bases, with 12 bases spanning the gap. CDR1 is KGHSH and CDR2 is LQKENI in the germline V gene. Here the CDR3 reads CASPSVGSTDTQYF. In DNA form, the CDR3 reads TGTGCCAGCCCATCCGTGGGTAGCACAGATACGCAGTATTTT.

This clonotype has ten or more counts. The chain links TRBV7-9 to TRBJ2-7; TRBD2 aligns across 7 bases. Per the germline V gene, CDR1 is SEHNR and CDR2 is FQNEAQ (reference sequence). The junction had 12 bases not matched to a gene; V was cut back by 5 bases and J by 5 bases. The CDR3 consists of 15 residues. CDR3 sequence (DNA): TGTGCCAGCAGCCCGTACGAAGAGACTAGCCACGAGCAGTACTTC. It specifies CASSPYEETSHEQYF.

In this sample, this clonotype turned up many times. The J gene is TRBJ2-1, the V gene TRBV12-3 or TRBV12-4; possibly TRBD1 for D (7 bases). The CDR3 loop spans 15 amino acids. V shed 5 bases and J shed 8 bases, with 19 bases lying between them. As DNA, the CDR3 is TGTGCCAGCAGTCTACCAGGGGGGCTTAGGGATGAGCAGTTCTTC. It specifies CASSLPGGLRDEQFF.

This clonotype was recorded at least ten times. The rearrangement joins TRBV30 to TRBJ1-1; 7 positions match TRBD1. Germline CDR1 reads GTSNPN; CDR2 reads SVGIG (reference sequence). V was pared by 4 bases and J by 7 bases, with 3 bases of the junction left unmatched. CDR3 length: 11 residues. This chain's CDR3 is CAWTRDSEAFF. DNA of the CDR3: TGTGCCTGGACCCGGGACAGTGAAGCTTTCTTT.

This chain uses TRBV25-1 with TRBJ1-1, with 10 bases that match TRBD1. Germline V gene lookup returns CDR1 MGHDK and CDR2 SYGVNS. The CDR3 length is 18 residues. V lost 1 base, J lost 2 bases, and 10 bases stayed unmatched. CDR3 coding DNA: TGTGCCAGCAGTGAATTCCGGTTCGGGACAGGGGAAAACACTGAAGCTTTCTTT. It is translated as CASSEFRFGTGENTEAFF.